The present entry profiles one T cell receptor (beta chain) with its context. The target of this receptor is not known. Base qualities are not recorded, but no much larger clone differs from it by a single base. In the germline V gene, CDR1 corresponds to SGHAT and CDR2 to FQNNGV. V loses 2 bases at its end and J loses 8 bases; junction bases beyond the gene matches: 10. The CDR3 runs 15 residues from the cysteine to the phenylalanine. The read is trimmed to its CDR3 DNA, 45 bases read in frame from base 1. The data derive from a study of a mutant IDH1 vaccine in newly diagnosed glioma (dated by TCRdb to the early 2020s). Some background on the complete study: Vaccination began 4-6 weeks after radiotherapy alone, or alongside temozolomide cycles in the chemotherapy-containing groups. The week-35 safety follow-up was designated visit V12, and the week-47 end of study was designated visit V13. Longitudinal TCRB deep sequencing was done for 20 to 25 treated patients, wherever samples were available for exploratory analyses. Peripheral blood was drawn at six visits: V03 (baseline), V05, V07, V10, V12 and V13. Before enrollment, most patients had been given radiochemotherapy with temozolomide as standard therapy, while the rest had received either radiotherapy alone or temozolomide alone. Of the roughly 32 patients who were treated, about 62% were male and about 40% were female, and the mean age was around 40 years.

The library was produced with the immunoSEQ multiplex PCR assay. Following the manufacturer's protocol, the hsTCRB Kit was used to amplify rearranged TCR beta chain sequences. TCRB libraries were sequenced on an Illumina MiSeq. On the authors' methods: The kit vendor's proprietary platform handled demultiplexing, trimming and gene mapping. TCRdb provides this immuneACCESS table in a form limited to in-frame rearrangements. Some clones are lacking; in checked studies, under half of them reflect an unresolved V gene, and why the rest are absent is not known. From that table come the V and J calls and clone size; the DNA was used to work out D and trimming. This sample lists some 61,000 clones; almost 85% were detected once. The ten largest account for approximately 12% of the sample. Study-wide conclusions, independent of this receptor: Availability determined which PBMC samples were chosen for TCRB deep sequencing. Across multiple MHC alleles, vaccine-induced immune responses were seen in around 93% of patients. No apparent relationship was observed between pseudoprogression and alterations in the top peripheral T cell clonotypes detected by TCRB sequencing. According to the authors, sample limitations meant that analyses of patient blood samples could not be reproduced.

Per the publication, the time point label means: week 35, safety follow-up. A 20-mer mutant IDH1 peptide at 300 micrograms in Montanide made up each vaccine dose, which was injected subcutaneously together with topical imiquimod. Across visits V03 through V10, patients got a total of eight vaccinations, given in weeks 1, 3, 5, 7, 11, 15, 19 and 23. All donors had newly diagnosed IDH1-mutant astrocytomas of WHO grade 3 or 4 that showed loss of nuclear ATRX. The samples were drawn from NOA16, a multicentre, single-arm, open-label phase I trial in Germany that tested a mutant IDH1 peptide vaccine in humans for the first time. The DNeasy Blood and Tissue Kit was used to extract genomic DNA from EDTA blood for TCRB sequencing.

Sequenced material: PBMCs, taken from a glioma patient whose treatment included an IDH1 peptide vaccine. The chain is made from TRBV11-2 and TRBJ1-2, with TRBD1 identical over 8 junction bases. This TCR derives from a man between 18 and 29 years old with glioma. The CDR3 here reads CASSLQSQGAWGYTF. The nucleotide sequence reads as follows: TGTGCCAGCAGCTTACAAAGTCAGGGGGCTTGGGGCTACACCTTC.